Each of the 25 T cell receptor beta chains below was sequenced from the same sample in a study of shared T cell receptors in the human thymus (dated by TCRdb to about 2021). Library construction relied on the immunoSEQ multiplex PCR assay. TCRdb mirrors the immuneACCESS table, restricted to in-frame sequences. Some clones are absent from its copies; in checked studies, under half trace to an unresolved V gene, and the reason for the others is unknown. The sample profile shows approximately 660,000 clones; roughly 90% of them were found once. 0.0095% to 0.012% of the sample is taken by the ten largest. This same sample was also taken into another study, of human thymus T cells.

The source material was thymocytes. The receptor source for this set is a boy under two years old with a congenital heart defect. Donor details come from another sample of the same person, matched by shared clones.

This chain joins TRBV2 and TRBJ1-2; D is perhaps TRBD1 (6 bases). The germline V and J ends were trimmed by 10 bases and 6 bases, with 21 bases remaining between them. Germline-derived CDR1 and CDR2 are SNHLY and FYNNEI. This CDR3 contains 14 residues. The CDR3: CATSDQQGQDGYTF. CDR3 coding DNA: TGTGCCACCAGCGACCAACAGGGTCAGGATGGCTACACCTTC.

The rearrangement uses TRBV27 and TRBJ1-5, with 7 nucleotides matching TRBD1. The CDR3 has 16 residues. The germline V gene has CDR1 MNHEY and CDR2 SMNVEV (reference sequence). J gave up 6 bases and V 4 bases, and 12 bases lay outside the gene matches. CDR3 in amino acids: CASSSLRTGPGQPQHF. The CDR3 DNA is TGTGCCAGCAGTTCGCTCCGGACAGGCCCGGGTCAGCCCCAGCATTTT.

The chain couples TRBV6-5 to TRBJ2-7; no firm D call. Germline assignment: CDR1 MNHEY and CDR2 SVGAGI. The V end was cut by 2 bases, the J end by 3 bases, with 8 bases between. The CDR3 length is 13 residues. In DNA, the CDR3 is TGTGCCAGCAGTTACGGCTTTCACTACGAGCAGTACTTC. Amino acid sequence: CASSYGFHYEQYF.

This clone showed up just once. In nucleotides, the CDR3 is TGTGCCAGTAGTATAGTCCACCCGGGGGGCACAGATACGCAGTATTTT. This translates into CASSIVHPGGTDTQYF. The V and J genes are TRBV19 and TRBJ2-3; D is possibly TRBD2 (6 bases). CDR1 is LNHDA and CDR2 is SQIVND in the germline V gene (reference sequence). The ends were cut back, 1 base at V and 1 base at J, with 12 bases in the middle. The CDR3 spans 16 residues.

The CDR3 nucleotides are TGTGCCAGCACCGTAGCGGGGGCTTTCACAGATACGCAGTATTTT. Encoded protein: CASTVAGAFTDTQYF. The chain couples TRBV11-2 to TRBJ2-3; 9 bases match TRBD2. Germline-derived CDR1 and CDR2 are SGHAT and FQNNGV. The CDR3 loop spans 15 amino acids. Trimming cost V 7 bases and J 2 bases; bases outside gene matches: 7.

The rearrangement links TRBV29-1 to TRBJ2-1; TRBD2 aligns across 9 bases. In germline, CDR1 is SQVTM, CDR2 ANQGSEA. J was trimmed by 5 bases and V by 1 base; bases with no gene match: 6. The CDR3 runs to 15 residues. This CDR3 is CSVEVVLAGHNEQFF. The DNA for the CDR3 is TGCAGCGTTGAAGTCGTTCTAGCGGGACACAATGAGCAGTTCTTC.

This chain links TRBV20-1 with TRBJ1-2, with 7 bases that match TRBD1. With 6 bases clipped from V and 8 bases from J, the junction kept 6 bases outside the gene matches. The germline gives CDR1 DFQATT, CDR2 SNEGSKA (reference sequence). The CDR3 length is 11 residues. The CDR3 DNA reads TGCAGTGCCGCCAAAGGGGGCGGCTACACCTTC. Residues: CSAAKGGGYTF.

This chain uses TRBV29-1 with TRBJ1-2; D is unresolved. Trimming stripped 5 bases from V and 3 bases from J, with 16 bases between. Germline V CDR1 and CDR2: SQVTM, ANQGSEA. The CDR3 has 14 residues. DNA for the CDR3: TGCAGCGTTCCCCCTCGGACGGGATACTATGGCTACACCTTC. It translates to CSVPPRTGYYGYTF.

V is TRBV10-1 and J is TRBJ2-7, with D possibly TRBD2 on 5 matching bases. The CDR3 contains 13 residues. Germline assignment: CDR1 WNHNN and CDR2 SYGVQD (reference sequence). Deletions cut 4 bases from V and 3 bases from J, with 10 bases between. The CDR3 DNA reads TGCGCCAGCAGTGCTGGACTGAACTACGAGCAGTACTTC. Its protein product is CASSAGLNYEQYF.

V usage is TRBV2 and J usage is TRBJ2-3; 7 bases fit TRBD2. CDR3 length: 15 amino acids. The germline V gene has CDR1 SNHLY and CDR2 FYNNEI. V lost 3 bases to trimming and J lost 1 base; unmatched junction nucleotides: 4. CDR3 nucleotide sequence: TGTGCCAGCAGTGATGGGGCGGGGGGCACAGATACGCAGTATTTT. Protein product: CASSDGAGGTDTQYF.

A single count supports this clone. This chain uses TRBV10-3 with TRBJ1-5; 9 bases are shared with TRBD1. V shed 10 bases, J shed 0 bases, and the junction held 13 bases outside the gene matches. CDR3 length equals 17 residues. Germline V gene lookup returns CDR1 ENHRY and CDR2 SYGVKD. The CDR3 here is CATRGQGEPDSNQPQHF. CDR3 sequence (DNA): TGTGCCACCCGGGGACAGGGCGAACCCGATAGCAATCAGCCCCAGCATTTT.

V gene TRBV28 combines with J gene TRBJ2-7; D gene uncertain. V lost 6 bases, J lost 0 bases, and 9 bases lay in between. CDR1 is MDHEN, CDR2 SYDVKM, per germline. The CDR3 has 13 amino acids. The CDR3 DNA sequence: TGTGCCAGCAGCGTCAGGTTCTCCTACGAGCAGTACTTC. It yields the protein CASSVRFSYEQYF.

J is TRBJ2-7 and V is TRBV15; TRBD1 agrees at 8 bases. V lost 6 bases and J lost 0; bases outside the gene matches: 7. Germline V lookup: CDR1 LNHNV, CDR2 YYDKDF (reference sequence). The CDR3 loop spans 15 amino acids. This chain's CDR3 is CATRNADRASYEQYF. Written as DNA, the CDR3 is TGTGCCACCAGGAATGCGGACAGGGCCTCCTACGAGCAGTACTTC. The whole variable domain, remainder taken from reference TRBV15 and TRBJ2-7, is DAMVIQNPRYQVTQFGKPVTLSCSQTLNHNVMYWYQQKSSQAPKLLFHYYDKDFNNEADTPDNFQSRRPNTSFCFLDIRSPGLGDTAMYLCATRNADRASYEQYFGPGTRLTVT.

The rearrangement joins TRBV5-4 to TRBJ2-4, with 7 bases identical to TRBD2. V was clipped by 2 bases and J by 3 bases; unmatched bases: 8. The CDR3 is 16 amino acids. Germline V CDR1 and CDR2: SGHNT, YYREEE (reference sequence). The CDR3 DNA is TGTGCCAGCAGCTTTAGCGGGCCGAGGGGCAAAAACATTCAGTACTTC. It is translated as CASSFSGPRGKNIQYF.

V is TRBV7-6 and J is TRBJ2-1; TRBD2 matches at 7 bases. Germline V gene lookup returns CDR1 SGHVS and CDR2 FNYEAQ. The CDR3 runs to 15 residues. Germline trimming cut 1 base from V and 5 bases from J; bases unmatched to any gene: 5. CDR3 in DNA: TGTGCCAGCAGCTTAGGGGCTAGCGGTCACAATGAGCAGTTCTTC. The encoded protein is CASSLGASGHNEQFF. The full variable domain, its missing parts supplied by reference TRBV7-6 and TRBJ2-1, is GAGVSQSPRYKVTKRGQDVALRCDPISGHVSLYWYRQALGQGPEFLTYFNYEAQQDKSGLPNDRFSAERPEGSISTLTIQRTEQRDSAMYRCASSLGASGHNEQFFGPGTRLTVL.

The J gene is TRBJ2-7, the V gene TRBV27; tentative D call: TRBD2 (6 bases). V lost 6 bases and J lost 6, with 21 bases in between. The length of the CDR3 is 15 residues. Per the germline V gene, CDR1 is MNHEY and CDR2 is SMNVEV (reference sequence). CDR3 sequence: CASSSRLDRLGEQYF. The DNA of the CDR3 is TGTGCCAGCAGCTCCCGACTAGACCGCCTAGGCGAGCAGTACTTC.

The chain uses TRBV11-2 and TRBJ2-1; maybe TRBD2 (6 bases). Per the germline V gene, CDR1 is SGHAT and CDR2 is FQNNGV. Trimming cost V 0 bases and J 0 bases, with 9 bases left between them. The CDR3 covers 16 residues. As DNA, the CDR3 is TGTGCCAGCAGCTTAGACAGGGAGGTCTCCTACAATGAGCAGTTCTTC. Translating it yields CASSLDREVSYNEQFF.

V usage is TRBV2 and J usage is TRBJ2-7; TRBD1 agrees at 9 bases. The CDR3 has 14 amino acids. V was clipped by 1 base and J by 4 bases; unmatched bases: 2. The germline gives CDR1 SNHLY, CDR2 FYNNEI. The CDR3 loop is CASSEGQGEYEQYF. CDR3 DNA sequence: TGTGCCAGCAGTGAAGGACAGGGGGAATACGAGCAGTACTTC.

The genes are TRBV4-3 and TRBJ2-2, with 8 bases aligning to TRBD2. CDR1 is LGHNA and CDR2 is YSLEER in the germline V gene. This CDR3 has 16 amino acids. V shed 3 bases and J 6 bases; nucleotides not matched to a gene: 9. The CDR3 DNA is TGCGCCAGCAGCCAGCCCCCGGGACTAGGCCCCGGGGAGCTGTTTTTT. Its translation: CASSQPPGLGPGELFF.

The chain joins TRBV9 to TRBJ2-3, with TRBD1 identical over 8 bases. CDR3 length: 17 residues. J lost 3 bases, V lost 2 bases, and 11 bases had no gene match. Germline V gene sequence: CDR1 SGDLS, CDR2 YYNGEE. CDR3 sequence: CASSVWTGSSETDTQYF. CDR3 coding DNA: TGTGCCAGCAGCGTTTGGACAGGGTCGTCCGAAACAGATACGCAGTATTTT.

The V call is TRBV30, the J call TRBJ2-1, with 7 bases that match TRBD1. In germline, CDR1 is GTSNPN, CDR2 SVGIG (reference sequence). This CDR3 contains 15 residues. V shed 4 bases and J 6 bases; nucleotides not matched to a gene: 12. The CDR3: CAWNAYRGFGNEQFF. The CDR3 bases are TGTGCCTGGAATGCCTACAGGGGATTCGGCAATGAGCAGTTCTTC.

This chain joins TRBV5-4 and TRBJ1-4, with TRBD1 matching over 7 bases. The CDR3 runs 15 residues. Germline CDR1 SGHNT, CDR2 YYREEE (reference sequence). Germline trimming cut 5 bases from V and 3 bases from J; bases unmatched to any gene: 7. CDR3 sequence: CASSIRQGPNEKLFF. The CDR3 bases are TGTGCCAGCAGTATTCGACAGGGACCTAATGAAAAACTGTTTTTT.

The count of this clone is one. This chain uses TRBV5-6 with TRBJ2-7; 7 nucleotides line up with TRBD1. From germline, CDR1 is SGHDT and CDR2 YYEEEE. This CDR3 is 14 amino acids long. J gave up 5 bases and V 3 bases, and 8 bases lay outside the gene matches. The CDR3 sequence: CASSCDREKDEQYF. CDR3 coding DNA: TGTGCCAGCAGCTGCGACAGGGAAAAAGACGAGCAGTACTTC.

This chain links TRBV10-3 with TRBJ2-3; 8 nucleotides align to TRBD2. Germline-derived CDR1 and CDR2 are ENHRY and SYGVKD. The CDR3 spans 15 residues. V trimming: 6 bases; J trimming: 0 bases; junction bases outside the gene matches: 5. CDR3 coding DNA: TGTGCCATCAGGATAGCGGGACCTAGCACAGATACGCAGTATTTT. It encodes CAIRIAGPSTDTQYF.

This clone has a single count. The chain carries TRBV5-1 and TRBJ2-2; TRBD2 matches at 8 bases. The CDR3 contains 19 residues. With V trimmed by 0 bases and J by 7 bases, 17 bases remained unmatched. From germline, CDR1 is SGHRS and CDR2 YFSETQ. CDR3 sequence reads: CASSLALEGSGSSHGELFF. The CDR3, as DNA: TGCGCCAGCAGCTTGGCCTTAGAAGGCAGCGGGAGTAGCCACGGGGAGCTGTTTTTT.